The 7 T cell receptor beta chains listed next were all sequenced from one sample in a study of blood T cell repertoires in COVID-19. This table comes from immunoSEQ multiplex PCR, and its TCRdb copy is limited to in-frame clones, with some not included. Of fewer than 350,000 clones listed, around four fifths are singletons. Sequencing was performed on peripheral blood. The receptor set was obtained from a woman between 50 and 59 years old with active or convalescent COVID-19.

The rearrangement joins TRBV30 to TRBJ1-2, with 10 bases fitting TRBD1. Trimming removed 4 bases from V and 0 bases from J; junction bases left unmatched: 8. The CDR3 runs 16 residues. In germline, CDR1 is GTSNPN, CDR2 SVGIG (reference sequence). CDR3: CAWTRPGQGPNYGYTF. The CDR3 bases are TGTGCCTGGACAAGACCGGGACAGGGGCCTAACTATGGCTACACCTTC. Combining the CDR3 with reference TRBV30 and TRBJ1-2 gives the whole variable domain SQTIHQWPATLVQPVGSPLSLECTVEGTSNPNLYWYRQAAGRGLQLLFYSVGIGQISSEVPQNLSASRPQDRQFILSSKKLLLSDSGFYLCAWTRPGQGPNYGYTFGSGTRLTVV.

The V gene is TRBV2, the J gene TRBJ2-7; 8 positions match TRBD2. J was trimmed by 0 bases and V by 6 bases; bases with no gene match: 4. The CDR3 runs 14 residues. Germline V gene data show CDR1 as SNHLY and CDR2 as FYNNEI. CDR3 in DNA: TGTGCCAGCAGCCGCAGCGGGAGCTCCTACGAGCAGTACTTC. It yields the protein CASSRSGSSYEQYF. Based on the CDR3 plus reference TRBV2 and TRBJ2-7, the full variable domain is EPEVTQTPSHQVTQMGQEVILRCVPISNHLYFYWYRQILGQKVEFLVSFYNNEISEKSEIFDDQFSVERPDGSNFTLKIRSTKLEDSAMYFCASSRSGSSYEQYFGPGTRLTVT.

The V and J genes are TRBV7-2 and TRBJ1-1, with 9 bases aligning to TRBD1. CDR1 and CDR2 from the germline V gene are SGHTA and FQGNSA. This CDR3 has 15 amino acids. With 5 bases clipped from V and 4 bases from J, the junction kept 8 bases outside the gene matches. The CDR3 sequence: CASSQRGTGSTEAFF. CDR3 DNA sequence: TGTGCCAGCAGCCAACGCGGGACAGGGTCCACTGAAGCTTTCTTT.

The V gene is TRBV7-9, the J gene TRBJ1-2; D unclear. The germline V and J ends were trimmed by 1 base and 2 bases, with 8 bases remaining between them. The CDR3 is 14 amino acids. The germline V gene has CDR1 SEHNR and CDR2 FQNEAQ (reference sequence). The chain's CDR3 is CASSLGRQNYGYTF. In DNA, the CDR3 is TGTGCCAGCAGCTTAGGCAGGCAGAACTATGGCTACACCTTC.

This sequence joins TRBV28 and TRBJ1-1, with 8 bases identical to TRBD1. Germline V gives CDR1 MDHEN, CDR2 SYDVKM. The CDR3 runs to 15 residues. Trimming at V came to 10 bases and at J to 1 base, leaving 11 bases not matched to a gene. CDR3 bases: TGTGCCACCCGACTATCAGACAGGGGGAACACTGAAGCTTTCTTT. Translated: CATRLSDRGNTEAFF.

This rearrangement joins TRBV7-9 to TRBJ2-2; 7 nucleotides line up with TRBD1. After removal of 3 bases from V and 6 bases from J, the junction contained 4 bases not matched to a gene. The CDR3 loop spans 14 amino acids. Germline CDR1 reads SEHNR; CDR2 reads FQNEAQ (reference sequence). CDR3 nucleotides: TGTGCCAGCAGCTTGACAGGGAAGGCCGGGGAGCTGTTTTTT. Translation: CASSLTGKAGELFF. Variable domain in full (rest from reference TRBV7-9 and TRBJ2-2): DTGVSQNPRHKITKRGQNVTFRCDPISEHNRLYWYRQTLGQGPEFLTYFQNEAQLEKSRLLSDRFSAERPKGSFSTLEIQRTEQGDSAMYLCASSLTGKAGELFFGEGSRLTVL.

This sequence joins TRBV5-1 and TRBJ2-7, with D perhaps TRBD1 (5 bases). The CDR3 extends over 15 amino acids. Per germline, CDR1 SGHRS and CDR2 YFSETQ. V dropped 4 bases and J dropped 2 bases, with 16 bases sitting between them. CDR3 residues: CASSGRAGNTYEQYF. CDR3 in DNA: TGCGCCAGCAGCGGTCGGGCAGGGAATACCTACGAGCAGTACTTC.